This TCR beta chain was recovered during a study of blood T cell repertoires in COVID-19. Study background: The samples span acute and convalescent COVID-19 from the United States, Italy and Spain. From T cells, B-cell-depleted T cells, or PBMCs came the material, which was cDNA or gDNA.

CDR1 LGHDT and CDR2 YNNKEL come from the germline V gene (reference sequence). V dropped 3 bases and J dropped 7 bases, with 16 bases sitting between them. The CDR3 runs 15 residues. How the authors handled the data: Nucleated cell counts were estimated from reference gene primer amplification. TCRdb keeps only in-frame clones here, not all; method: immunoSEQ multiplex PCR. That table gives V, J and clone size, and the DNA gave D and trimming. The data show approximately 250,000 clones, around nine tenths seen once. Sequenced: peripheral blood. This chain links TRBV3-1 (or the pseudogene TRBV3-2) with TRBJ1-5, with D perhaps TRBD1 (5 bases). The source is a man aged 35 to 55 with active or convalescent COVID-19. In nucleotides, the CDR3 is TGTGCCAGCAGCCAGACTGCAGGGTATGAACAGCCCCAGCATTTT. Its protein is CASSQTAGYEQPQHF.